The T cell receptor beta chain under discussion was sequenced for a study of Graves' ophthalmopathy and Graves' hyperthyroidism. RNA served as the template for amplifying TCR beta CDR3 regions. Following a first-round RT-PCR that used HTBI primers, a second-round multiplex PCR was carried out. TCRdb re-derived calls from the multiplex PCR reads in MiXCR, one entry per CDR3 protein. The repertoire holds approximately 150,000 distinct CDR3 sequences, roughly two fifths seen once, with approximately 8.9% in the top ten. Whole-study results and caveats: In blood appeared most of the expanded thyroid clonotypes whose frequency exceeded 0.001. Ophthalmopathy cases were distinguished from stable hyperthyroidism by a 13-signature model, reaching 87.88% sensitivity and around 80% specificity.

In donors with ophthalmopathy, activity was moderate-to-severe, with CAS ≥3, NOSPECS ≥4 and duration under 3 months. Certain patients, namely those with other autoimmune diseases, uncontrolled infections, pregnancy or lactation, were excluded. This clonotype appeared many times. Its specificity is not known. The material sequenced was peripheral blood. The receptor was isolated from a young man with Graves' ophthalmopathy.

The DNA of the CDR3 is TGTGCCAGTAGTCGTCTTGAGTACGAGACCCAGTACTTC. Its translation: CASSRLEYETQYF. The V gene is TRBV19, the J gene TRBJ2-5; D gene uncertain. Trimming shortened V by 5 bases and J by 5 bases, and 12 bases separated the two germline ends. Germline CDR1 and CDR2: LNHDA and SQIVND (reference sequence). The CDR3 extends over 13 amino acids.